The entry below gives a single TCR beta chain sequence along with its context. The antigen is not known. Over 18 months, lack of ophthalmopathy progression marked Graves' hyperthyroidism as stable. This sample stems from a study of T cells in Graves' hyperthyroidism and ophthalmopathy. Findings of the study overall: Most thyroid clonotypes expanded above 0.001 appeared in blood too. Stable hyperthyroidism was separated from ophthalmopathy by a model based on 13 V-J features.

TCR beta CDR3 region amplification was performed from RNA transcripts. The study used the HTBI primer set for a first-round RT-PCR of the TCR CDR3. Via MiXCR, TCRdb re-called the multiplex PCR reads, giving one row per CDR3 protein. The sample gives under 700,000 distinct CDR3 sequences, 46% of which show up once; just under 8.5% is in the top ten. Germline lookup yields CDR1 LGHNA and CDR2 YSLEER. The CDR3 extends over 15 amino acids. V was shortened by 0 bases and J by 0 bases, with 6 bases between the two germline ends. V is TRBV4-3 and J is TRBJ1-5; D is unresolved. Specimen: peripheral blood or thyroid tissue (not recorded which). This sequence was found in a woman between 18 and 30 years old with Graves' hyperthyroidism. The CDR3 sequence: CASSQDRSSNQPQHF. CDR3 nucleotide sequence: TGCGCCAGCAGCCAAGATCGTAGTAGCAATCAGCCCCAGCATTTT.